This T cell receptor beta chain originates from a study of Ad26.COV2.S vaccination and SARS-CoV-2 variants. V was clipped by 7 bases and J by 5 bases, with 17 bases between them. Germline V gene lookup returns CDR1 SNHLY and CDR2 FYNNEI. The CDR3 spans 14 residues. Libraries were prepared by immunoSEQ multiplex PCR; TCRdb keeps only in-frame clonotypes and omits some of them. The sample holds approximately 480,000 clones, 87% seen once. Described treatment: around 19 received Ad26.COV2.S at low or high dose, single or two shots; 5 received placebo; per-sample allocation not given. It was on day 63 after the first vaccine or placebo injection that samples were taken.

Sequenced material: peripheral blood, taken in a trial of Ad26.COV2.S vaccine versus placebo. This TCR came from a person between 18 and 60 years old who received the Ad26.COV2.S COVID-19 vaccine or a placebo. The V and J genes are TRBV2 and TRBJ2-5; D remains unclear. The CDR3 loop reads CASTEVAGVETQYF. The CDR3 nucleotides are TGTGCCAGCACAGAAGTAGCTGGGGTGGAGACCCAGTACTTC.